Below, one T cell receptor beta chain is given with its context. Its recognized antigen is unknown. One base away there is no much larger clone; base qualities are not given. Library preparation employed RACE. Sequencing was performed on a NextSeq 500. During library preparation, unique molecular identifiers were attached to individual cDNA molecules so that TCRs could be counted in a quantitative, reproducible way. Each blood RNA sample was used to sequence both TCR alpha and TCR beta chains. The authors' analysis ran thus. A median of about 87,000 TCRs per sample was observed, with a range of roughly 20,000 to 700,000. The Decombinator software suite was used to annotate V, J and CDR3 in the TCR reads. For PS versus PT1 abundance plots, all samples were subsampled to the same number of TCRs (28,000). Expanded TCRs were defined as absent before sensitization and observed at least eight times at the 2-week time point. The public sequencing data were trimmed at Q25 with fastp and processed into clonotypes with MiXCR by TCRdb, which kept only in-frame beta chains. Under each unique CDR3 protein, matching rows form one entry showing the most common genes and DNA. TCRdb's processing, not the authors', yielded these V and J calls. This sample comprises 180,000 or so distinct CDR3 sequences, around 30% of them detected only once. Under 3% of the sample is in the top ten clones.

This entry belongs to a study of human T cells and chemical hapten exposure (dated by TCRdb to the early 2020s). With respect to the entire study: For sensitization, 2% DPC in acetone was applied to a 2 cm by 2 cm area of upper inner arm skin. Patients additionally received weekly therapeutic DPC doses to the scalp throughout the approximately 25-week study period. Patch tests used Finn chambers with 0.01% DPC on the upper back, scored after 6 days by International Contact Dermatitis Research Group standards. Most of the patients in the cohort were female, and the cohort covered alopecia areata with under or over 50% scalp involvement, alopecia totalis and alopecia universalis. Libraries were pooled for sequencing, and variation in per-sample TCR yields was attributed mainly to small differences in library volumes within the pool. Peripheral blood TCR repertoire changes were tracked in vivo in alopecia patients during primary and secondary sensitization to the hapten diphenylcyclopropenone (DPC). Blood samples were taken from patients before sensitization (week 0) and then at 2, 6 and about 24 weeks after DPC sensitization. Blood for TCR sequencing was provided by twenty-nine alopecia patients at one to four time points (pre-sensitization, 2, 6 and 24 weeks).

Trimming costs V 4 bases and J 3 bases, and their ends lie 13 bases apart. The CDR3 measures 15 amino acids from cysteine to phenylalanine. The entry retains the CDR3 DNA only, 45 bases that are in frame from base 1. According to the germline V gene (reference sequence), CDR1 reads MNHNY and CDR2 reads SVGAGI. The full study reports these points: The number of TCRs above 1 in 1000 frequency did not change with DPC sensitization; there was no evidence of global repertoire structure alterations. Patch test score was positively correlated with the number of PT1 expanded TCRs, with significance at thresholds 8, 16 and 32 but not at 4. Because every patient had alopecia, a presumed autoimmune disease, the patients' immune response might differ from that of healthy individuals. Repeated subsampling changed both the strength of the expansion versus patch-test correlation and the threshold at which that correlation became significant. Significantly more large CDR3 similarity clusters were formed by expanded TCRs than by pre-sensitization or healthy control sets, consistent with antigen-driven responses.

Sample time point, as interpreted from the label and publication: pre-sensitization, week 0. The treatment or condition tag for this specimen amounts to: therapeutic diphenylcyclopropenone sensitization with weekly scalp DPC. Blood at each patch-test visit was drawn before the patch test was applied. Patients were considered eligible if aged 18 to 70, diagnosed with alopecia and deemed suitable for DPC therapy, and patients were excluded if pregnant. Total RNA was extracted from unfractionated whole blood that had been collected in Tempus Blood RNA tubes. This receptor was taken from a woman aged 25 to 39 with alopecia areata. Some clones in this sample may be carry-over from other donors' samples. This receptor chain uses TRBV6-6 and TRBJ1-5, with TRBD1 as a weak D call on 6 bases. Specimen: whole blood, collected in connection with sensitization to the hapten diphenylcyclopropenone (DPC). The CDR3 reads CASSFGDKPNQPQHF. Here is the DNA: TGTGCCAGCAGTTTCGGGGACAAACCCAATCAGCCCCAGCATTTT.